These T cell receptor beta chains were read from a single sample in a study of shared clonotypes between healthy human individuals. Repertoires were generated with immunoSEQ multiplex PCR, while TCRdb's copy carries only in-frame clones and drops some. Of roughly 2 million clones in the sample, about 95% were seen once. Material for sequencing was naive CD4+ T cells sorted from blood. Receptors originate from a man aged 18 to 30 in good health. Both conserved end residues are part of each CDR3. A D gene is named only where the DNA matches it firmly. The size field is filled for only some rows; it gives once, few, many or a size class.

DNA: TGTGCCAGCAGTGACTACAGGTACAATGAGCAGTTCTTC
CDR3: CASSDYRYNEQFF
D: NA
V: TRBV2
size: NA
J: TRBJ2-1

DNA: TGTGCCAGCAGTGCTGACCAAACTAACTATGGCTACACCTTC
CDR3: CASSADQTNYGYTF
D: NA
V: TRBV2
size: NA
J: TRBJ1-2

DNA: TGTGCCAGCAGTTACTCTTCCGATTCCTATGAAAAACTGTTTTTT
CDR3: CASSYSSDSYEKLFF
D: NA
V: TRBV6-5
size: NA
J: TRBJ1-4

DNA: TGTGCCAGCTTAACACAAAGCAATCAGCCCCAGCATTTT
CDR3: CASLTQSNQPQHF
D: NA
V: TRBV14
size: NA
J: TRBJ1-5

DNA: TGCGCCAGCAGCACCTCGACAGGGCACTCTGGAAACACCATATATTTT
CDR3: CASSTSTGHSGNTIYF
D: TRBD1
V: TRBV5-1
size: NA
J: TRBJ1-3

DNA: TGTGCCAGCCGGTCAGACAGGGCCGTAGAGACCCAGTACTTC
CDR3: CASRSDRAVETQYF
D: TRBD1
V: TRBV6-5
size: NA
J: TRBJ2-5

DNA: TGCGCCAGCAGCTTCGGGGGGGCGCAAGGGGAGACCCAGTACTTC
CDR3: CASSFGGAQGETQYF
D: TRBD2
V: TRBV5-1
size: NA
J: TRBJ2-5

DNA: TGCAGCGTTACTCGGGGCGCTGAAGCTTTCTTT
CDR3: CSVTRGAEAFF
D: NA
V: TRBV29-1
size: NA
J: TRBJ1-1

DNA: TGTGCCAGCAGCTTTTTTAGCGGGAGGTCAGATACGCAGTATTTT
CDR3: CASSFFSGRSDTQYF
D: TRBD2
V: TRBV11-2
size: NA
J: TRBJ2-3

DNA: TGTGCCAGCAGCACCTACAGGGGTATCGTGGAGACCCAGTACTTC
CDR3: CASSTYRGIVETQYF
D: TRBD1
V: TRBV2
size: NA
J: TRBJ2-5

DNA: TGTGCCAGCCTTCTAGCGGAGACCCAGTACTTC
CDR3: CASLLAETQYF
D: NA
V: TRBV2
size: once
J: TRBJ2-5

DNA: TGCGCCAGCAGCCAAGATCTTTCCGGGACAGCGTCAAATCAGCCCCAGCATTTT
CDR3: CASSQDLSGTASNQPQHF
D: TRBD1
V: TRBV4-1
size: NA
J: TRBJ1-5

DNA: TGTGCCAGTACCCACGGGAGCGGGATCTACAATGAGCAGTTCTTC
CDR3: CASTHGSGIYNEQFF
D: TRBD2
V: TRBV19
size: once
J: TRBJ2-1

DNA: TGTGCCAGTAGTCGACTAACCGACGAGCAGTACTTC
CDR3: CASSRLTDEQYF
D: NA
V: TRBV19
size: NA
J: TRBJ2-7

DNA: TGTGCCAGCAGCTTAGTCCTAGCGGGAGGGCAGCAGACCCAGTACTTC
CDR3: CASSLVLAGGQQTQYF
D: TRBD2
V: TRBV7-2
size: NA
J: TRBJ2-5

DNA: TGTGCCTGGAGTCCCCAGGCGGGTTACGAGCAGTACTTC
CDR3: CAWSPQAGYEQYF
D: NA
V: TRBV30
size: NA
J: TRBJ2-7

DNA: TGTGCCTGGAGTGTACGGAGGGGGGCTGAGCAGTTCTTC
CDR3: CAWSVRRGAEQFF
D: NA
V: TRBV30
size: NA
J: TRBJ2-1

DNA: TGTGCCAGCACCTTGTACCGGGGGGTACAAGAGACCCAGTACTTC
CDR3: CASTLYRGVQETQYF
D: TRBD2
V: TRBV2
size: NA
J: TRBJ2-5

DNA: TGTGCCAGCAGTACAGGATATAATTCACCCCTCCACTTT
CDR3: CASSTGYNSPLHF
D: NA
V: TRBV6-1
size: NA
J: TRBJ1-6

DNA: TGTGCCAGCAGCGTGATAGCGACCAGCACAGATACGCAGTATTTT
CDR3: CASSVIATSTDTQYF
D: NA
V: TRBV9
size: NA
J: TRBJ2-3

DNA: TGTGCCTGGGGTAAACCAACTGGCTACACCTTC
CDR3: CAWGKPTGYTF
D: NA
V: TRBV30
size: NA
J: TRBJ1-2

DNA: TGTGCCATCAGTGATCAGGGAGGCTACAATGAGCAGTTCTTC
CDR3: CAISDQGGYNEQFF
D: NA
V: TRBV10-3
size: once
J: TRBJ2-1

DNA: TGTGCCAGCAGTTGGGGGACAGGGAGCTCCTACGAGCAGTACTTC
CDR3: CASSWGTGSSYEQYF
D: TRBD1
V: TRBV6-6
size: once
J: TRBJ2-7

DNA: TGTGCCAGTAGTATGCGTGGGGCAATCTCCTACGAGCAGTACTTC
CDR3: CASSMRGAISYEQYF
D: NA
V: TRBV19
size: NA
J: TRBJ2-7

DNA: TGTGCCAGCAGTGCCGGGACAGGGTTTCAAGAGACCCAGTACTTC
CDR3: CASSAGTGFQETQYF
D: TRBD1
V: TRBV9
size: once
J: TRBJ2-5

DNA: TGCGCCAGCAGTGAGTCGGACGGGAACTCCTACAATGAGCAGTTCTTC
CDR3: CASSESDGNSYNEQFF
D: NA
V: TRBV10-1
size: NA
J: TRBJ2-1

DNA: TGTGCCAGCAGTGACAGGGTGAGCAATCAGCCCCAGCATTTT
CDR3: CASSDRVSNQPQHF
D: NA
V: TRBV6-1
size: NA
J: TRBJ1-5

DNA: TGTGCCAGCAGCTCGAACAGCGGAACCTACGAGCAGTACTTC
CDR3: CASSSNSGTYEQYF
D: NA
V: TRBV5-5
size: NA
J: TRBJ2-7

DNA: TGTGCCAGCAGCGTGGACGGGTCCTACGAACAGTACTTC
CDR3: CASSVDGSYEQYF
D: NA
V: TRBV9
size: NA
J: TRBJ2-7

DNA: TGTGCCAGCTCACCATATGACTACGAGCAGTACTTC
CDR3: CASSPYDYEQYF
D: NA
V: TRBV18
size: NA
J: TRBJ2-7

DNA: TGTGCCAGCAGTGAAATCTCCAGGGCCGCCGGGGAGCTGTTTTTT
CDR3: CASSEISRAAGELFF
D: NA
V: TRBV2
size: NA
J: TRBJ2-2

DNA: TGTGCCAGCTCACAGCCAGATACGCAGTATTTT
CDR3: CASSQPDTQYF
D: NA
V: TRBV18
size: NA
J: TRBJ2-3

DNA: TGTGCCAGCAGCTCGGCGGAATATCAGCCCCAGCATTTT
CDR3: CASSSAEYQPQHF
D: NA
V: TRBV11-2
size: NA
J: TRBJ1-5

DNA: TGTGCCAGCAGCTCTACTATGAACACTGAAGCTTTCTTT
CDR3: CASSSTMNTEAFF
D: NA
V: TRBV5-5
size: NA
J: TRBJ1-1

DNA: TGCGCCAGCAGCATTAGCTGGAATGAGCAGTTCTTC
CDR3: CASSISWNEQFF
D: NA
V: TRBV10-2
size: NA
J: TRBJ2-1

DNA: TGTGCCAGCAGTCCCCGGACTAGCGGGACCGGGGAGCTGTTTTTT
CDR3: CASSPRTSGTGELFF
D: TRBD2
V: TRBV6-5
size: NA
J: TRBJ2-2

DNA: TGTGCCAGCAGTAAGTTTAGGGCGGACACTGAAGCTTTCTTT
CDR3: CASSKFRADTEAFF
D: NA
V: TRBV2
size: once
J: TRBJ1-1